One sample yielded the 15 T cell receptor beta chains listed below, sequenced in a study of blood T cell repertoires in COVID-19. TCRdb's table, derived via immunoSEQ multiplex PCR, lists solely in-frame clones and lacks some. Of some 220,000 clones in the sample, around 81% are singletons; the top ten hold around 3%. The sample comprised peripheral blood. The receptors stem from a woman in her thirties who had recovered from COVID-19.

This chain connects TRBV6-6 to TRBJ1-2, with 7 positions matching TRBD1. Per germline, CDR1 MNHNY and CDR2 SVGAGI (reference sequence). J was trimmed by 0 bases and V by 5 bases; bases with no gene match: 12. CDR3 size: 17 residues. DNA for the CDR3: TGTGCCAGCAGTCAGGGTGACAGGGACCCATCTAACTATGGCTACACCTTC. Residues: CASSQGDRDPSNYGYTF.

This chain connects TRBV14 to TRBJ2-2; 12 bases agree with TRBD1. The J segment lost 5 bases and the V segment lost 4 bases, leaving 11 bases of the junction unmatched. This CDR3 has 18 amino acids. The germline CDR1 and CDR2 sequences are SGHDN and FVKESK. In nucleotides, the CDR3 is TGTGCCAGCAGCCCGTTTTTGGGACAGGGGGCTCGGACCGGGGAGCTGTTTTTT. It specifies CASSPFLGQGARTGELFF.

The chain joins TRBV24-1 to TRBJ2-5, with a tentative D call TRBD2 (6 bases). This CDR3 has 15 residues. From germline, CDR1 is KGHDR and CDR2 SFDVKD. Between the trimmed V and J ends, which lost 4 bases and 5 bases, there was a span of 16 bases. CDR3 residues: CATSDATRGVETQYF. CDR3 nucleotides: TGTGCCACCAGTGACGCGACTAGGGGCGTGGAGACCCAGTACTTC.

The genes are TRBV19 and TRBJ2-1; D is perhaps TRBD2 (5 bases). Germline assignment: CDR1 LNHDA and CDR2 SQIVND (reference sequence). CDR3 length: 15 residues. Deletions cut 0 bases from V and 7 bases from J, with 13 bases between. CDR3 amino acids: CASSIERDTQNEQFF. The CDR3 DNA reads as TGTGCCAGTAGTATAGAGAGGGATACCCAAAATGAGCAGTTCTTC.

The rearrangement links TRBV20-1 to TRBJ1-5, with 7 bases fitting TRBD1. The CDR3 is made up of 14 amino acids. Germline-derived CDR1 and CDR2 are DFQATT and SNEGSKA (reference sequence). Losses at the gene ends were 3 bases for V and 5 bases for J; bases not matched to a gene: 7. This chain's CDR3 is CSASGDSRHQPQHF. The CDR3 DNA sequence: TGCAGTGCTAGTGGGGACAGCCGACATCAGCCCCAGCATTTT.

The chain employs TRBV5-1 and TRBJ2-7, with 8 bases lining up with TRBD2. From germline, CDR1 is SGHRS and CDR2 YFSETQ. The CDR3 is 14 amino acids. The junction had 4 bases not matched to a gene; V was cut back by 5 bases and J by 0 bases. CDR3: CASRDSGISYEQYF. The CDR3 coding sequence is TGCGCCAGCAGGGATAGCGGGATCTCCTACGAGCAGTACTTC.

The chain couples TRBV5-5 to TRBJ1-2; D possibly corresponds to TRBD1 (5 bases). The V end lost 3 bases, the J end lost 2 bases, and 14 bases lay between the germline ends. The germline V gene has CDR1 SGHKS and CDR2 YYEKEE (reference sequence). The CDR3 has 15 residues. As DNA, the CDR3 is TGTGCCAGCAGCTCTACAGGACAAGCAAACTATGGCTACACCTTC. Its translation is CASSSTGQANYGYTF.

This chain links TRBV5-1 with TRBJ2-3, with TRBD2 matching over 9 bases. Germline CDR1 and CDR2: SGHRS and YFSETQ. This CDR3 has 15 amino acids. The ends lost 3 bases at V and 3 bases at J; junction bases unmatched: 5. The CDR3 is CASSWIAGATDTQYF. DNA for the CDR3: TGCGCCAGCAGCTGGATAGCGGGAGCGACAGATACGCAGTATTTT.

The chain joins TRBV6-4 to TRBJ1-1, with D possibly TRBD1 on 6 matching bases. The CDR3 is made up of 16 amino acids. The ends were cut back, 0 bases at V and 1 base at J, with 12 bases in the middle. Germline V gene lookup returns CDR1 MRHNA and CDR2 SNTAGT. The CDR3, as DNA: TGTGCCAGCAGTGACTCAACAGGGAGAGGGAACACTGAAGCTTTCTTT. It yields the protein CASSDSTGRGNTEAFF.

This clone was counted a single time. This sequence joins TRBV6-5 and TRBJ2-2; 13 nucleotides agree with TRBD2. The V segment lost 6 bases and the J segment 5 bases; nucleotides outside the gene matches: 3. Germline-derived CDR1 and CDR2 are MNHEY and SVGAGI. The CDR3 consists of 15 residues. CDR3 sequence reads: CASRPTSGRTGELFF. CDR3 sequence (DNA): TGTGCCAGCAGGCCGACTAGCGGGAGGACCGGGGAGCTGTTTTTT.

The rearrangement joins TRBV6-6 to TRBJ2-7; 8 positions match TRBD2. This CDR3 has 14 amino acids. With V trimmed by 2 bases and J by 2 bases, 2 bases remained unmatched. CDR1 MNHNY and CDR2 SVGAGI come from the germline V gene (reference sequence). In nucleotides, the CDR3 is TGTGCCAGCAGTTACACTAGCGGCACCTACGAGCAGTACTTC. It yields the protein CASSYTSGTYEQYF.

This chain connects TRBV30 to TRBJ1-1, with 7 positions matching TRBD1. This CDR3 is 13 amino acids long. Trimming cost V 2 bases and J 10 bases; bases outside gene matches: 10. Germline loops: CDR1 GTSNPN, CDR2 SVGIG (reference sequence). The CDR3 DNA reads TGTGCCTGGAGTCCTCAGGGGGGATTCCGAGCTTTCTTT. It specifies CAWSPQGGFRAFF. Supplemented by reference TRBV30 and TRBJ1-1, the full variable domain reads SQTIHQWPATLVQPVGSPLSLECTVEGTSNPNLYWYRQAAGRGLQLLFYSVGIGQISSEVPQNLSASRPQDRQFILSSKKLLLSDSGFYLCAWSPQGGFRAFFGQGTRLTVV.

This clone was seen only once. The gene calls are TRBV10-1 and TRBJ1-1; D is ambiguous. The CDR3 totals 9 residues. Germline loops: CDR1 WNHNN, CDR2 SYGVQD (reference sequence). The chain's CDR3 is CAQLTEAFF. The CDR3 DNA follows: TGCGCACAGTTGACTGAAGCTTTCTTT.

This clone was observed a single time. V gene TRBV24-1 combines with J gene TRBJ2-1, with 7 positions matching TRBD2. The V segment lost 3 bases and the J segment 4 bases; nucleotides outside the gene matches: 5. Germline CDR1 reads KGHDR; CDR2 reads SFDVKD. CDR3 size: 15 residues. Written as DNA, the CDR3 is TGTGCCACCAGTGATACTAGCGACCTATACAATGAGCAGTTCTTC. Protein: CATSDTSDLYNEQFF.

V gene TRBV28 combines with J gene TRBJ2-7, with 11 bases aligning to TRBD2. V gave up 5 bases and J gave up 3 bases; unmatched junction bases: 6. From germline, CDR1 is MDHEN and CDR2 SYDVKM. CDR3 size: 15 residues. The CDR3 protein is CASSPLAGGFYEQYF. The CDR3 coding sequence is TGTGCCAGCAGTCCTCTAGCGGGAGGCTTCTACGAGCAGTACTTC.